Presented here are 27 T cell receptor beta chains from one specimen sequenced in a study of blood T cell repertoires in COVID-19. The repertoire was sequenced with immunoSEQ multiplex PCR; TCRdb's copy has only in-frame clones and lacks some. Here the sample spans 250,000 to 300,000 clones, around 83% being singletons. The sample was peripheral blood. These receptors all come from an elderly man with acute or convalescent COVID-19.

CDR3 bases: TGTGCCAGCAGTTCAGCAGACAGAGGACATCAGCCCCAGCATTTT. It specifies CASSSADRGHQPQHF. V is TRBV7-9 and J is TRBJ1-5; maybe TRBD1 (5 bases). The CDR3 extends over 15 amino acids. Trimming stripped 6 bases from V and 5 bases from J, with 17 bases between. Germline CDR1 is SEHNR and CDR2 is FQNEAQ (reference sequence).

The rearrangement uses TRBV11-2 and TRBJ2-7, with D perhaps TRBD2 (6 bases). With 6 bases removed from V and 4 bases from J, the gap between germline ends came to 7 bases. Germline loops: CDR1 SGHAT, CDR2 FQNNGV. This CDR3 spans 11 amino acids. The DNA of the CDR3 is TGTGCCAGCAGGGGGGGATACGAGCAGTACTTC. It yields the protein CASRGGYEQYF.

CDR3 sequence: CASSQRSTGVETQYF. As DNA, the CDR3 is TGCGCCAGCAGCCAACGGTCAACAGGCGTGGAGACCCAGTACTTC. This chain uses TRBV4-1 with TRBJ2-5; weak D call: TRBD1 (5 bases). V was shortened by 2 bases and J by 5 bases, with 15 bases between the two germline ends. The CDR3 runs 15 residues. CDR1 is MGHRA and CDR2 is YSYEKL in the germline V gene.

V and J are TRBV7-2 and TRBJ1-6; 7 nucleotides match TRBD1. The CDR3 is 14 residues long. Looked up from germline, CDR1 is SGHTA and CDR2 is FQGNSA. Trimming at V came to 5 bases and at J to 6 bases, leaving 4 bases not matched to a gene. CDR3 protein: CASSPGQLNSPLHF. In nucleotides, the CDR3 is TGTGCCAGCAGCCCGGGACAGCTTAATTCACCCCTCCACTTT.

The rearrangement uses TRBV7-2 and TRBJ2-7; no definite D call. Germline-derived CDR1 and CDR2 are SGHTA and FQGNSA. The CDR3 consists of 14 residues. The V gene lost 5 bases and the J gene lost 6 bases, with 17 bases spanning the gap. The CDR3 region is CASSPGRVQGEQYF. In DNA form, the CDR3 reads TGTGCCAGCAGCCCCGGCCGGGTCCAAGGCGAGCAGTACTTC. Supplemented by reference TRBV7-2 and TRBJ2-7, the full variable domain reads GAGVSQSPSNKVTEKGKDVELRCDPISGHTALYWYRQSLGQGLEFLIYFQGNSAPDKSGLPSDRFSAERTGGSVSTLTIQRTQQEDSAVYLCASSPGRVQGEQYFGPGTRLTVT.

The chain combines TRBV29-1 with TRBJ1-2; 11 bases are a match to TRBD1. The CDR3 extends over 15 amino acids. From germline, CDR1 is SQVTM and CDR2 ANQGSEA. CDR3 residues: CSTSGQGGVNYGYTF. CDR3 coding DNA: TGCAGTACCTCGGGACAGGGGGGGGTTAACTATGGCTACACCTTC.

The chain employs TRBV7-2 and TRBJ2-3; the match to TRBD2 covers 11 bases. With 5 bases clipped from V and 6 bases from J, the junction kept 10 bases outside the gene matches. CDR3 length equals 16 residues. The V gene's germline CDR1 is SGHTA and CDR2 FQGNSA. This CDR3 is CASSQTSGEFLDTQYF. Written as DNA, the CDR3 is TGTGCCAGCAGCCAGACTAGCGGGGAGTTCCTGGATACGCAGTATTTT.

The V gene is TRBV7-9, the J gene TRBJ2-1; possibly TRBD1 for D (7 bases). The CDR3 runs to 15 residues. V was shortened by 3 bases and J by 3 bases, with 12 bases between the two germline ends. Germline V gives CDR1 SEHNR, CDR2 FQNEAQ (reference sequence). CDR3 loop: CASSLRDSLYNEQFF. DNA for the CDR3: TGTGCCAGCAGCTTGCGGGACAGCCTCTACAATGAGCAGTTCTTC.

This clone was counted between two and nine times. The V gene is TRBV7-8, the J gene TRBJ2-5; TRBD2 agrees at 7 bases. V gave up 1 base and J gave up 14 bases; unmatched junction bases: 19. The CDR3 totals 16 residues. The germline CDR1 and CDR2 sequences are SGHVS and FQNEAQ. The CDR3 is CASSLGWSSGQARAYF. The CDR3 region has the DNA TGTGCCAGCAGCTTAGGTTGGAGTAGCGGGCAGGCCCGAGCTTACTTC.

The V gene is TRBV5-1, the J gene TRBJ1-2; 9 nucleotides align to TRBD1. V lost 4 bases to trimming and J lost 0 bases; unmatched junction nucleotides: 7. Germline V gene sequence: CDR1 SGHRS, CDR2 YFSETQ. The CDR3 length is 16 residues. The CDR3 DNA reads as TGCGCCAGCAGCGCTACAGGACAGGGGACTAACTATGGCTACACCTTC. Its protein product is CASSATGQGTNYGYTF. Combining the CDR3 with reference TRBV5-1 and TRBJ1-2 gives the whole variable domain KAGVTQTPRYLIKTRGQQVTLSCSPISGHRSVSWYQQTPGQGLQFLFEYFSETQRNKGNFPGRFSGRQFSNSRSEMNVSTLELGDSALYLCASSATGQGTNYGYTFGSGTRLTVV.

This clone was observed a handful of times. The chain links TRBV6-2 or TRBV6-3 to TRBJ2-3; 8 bases are shared with TRBD1. The CDR3 consists of 23 residues. Germline V gives CDR1 MNHEY, CDR2 SVGEGT. V shed 6 bases, J shed 4 bases, and the junction held 33 bases outside the gene matches. This CDR3 reads CASSHRGQAPSKGSPPGPDTQYF. For the CDR3, the DNA is TGTGCCAGCAGCCATAGGGGACAGGCCCCTTCTAAGGGTAGCCCCCCGGGCCCAGATACGCAGTATTTT.

This chain uses TRBV5-1 with TRBJ2-1, with D possibly matching TRBD2 (6 bases). The CDR3 is 17 amino acids. V was cut by 4 bases and J by 6 bases, with 23 bases left in between. Germline assignment: CDR1 SGHRS and CDR2 YFSETQ. The CDR3 reads CASSLGPGSLGTNEQFF. The CDR3 DNA is TGCGCCAGCAGCCTTGGCCCCGGGAGTCTTGGCACCAATGAGCAGTTCTTC.

This sequence joins TRBV28 and TRBJ1-3, with D perhaps TRBD1 (5 bases). CDR1 MDHEN and CDR2 SYDVKM come from the germline V gene. The V gene lost 6 bases and the J gene lost 9 bases, with 9 bases spanning the gap. The CDR3 is made up of 11 amino acids. The CDR3 is CASSLRGTIYF. CDR3 bases: TGTGCCAGCAGCCTAAGGGGCACCATATATTTT.

V and J are TRBV3-1 (or the pseudogene TRBV3-2) and TRBJ1-1, with D possibly matching TRBD1 (5 bases). Germline loops: CDR1 LGHDT, CDR2 YNNKEL (reference sequence). The ends were cut back, 11 bases at V and 1 base at J, with 14 bases in the middle. This CDR3 has 13 amino acids. CDR3 sequence reads: CASALTGNTEAFF. The CDR3 DNA sequence: TGTGCCTCAGCCCTAACAGGGAACACTGAAGCTTTCTTT.

The chain carries TRBV5-1 and TRBJ2-2; the match to TRBD2 covers 7 bases. The germline CDR1 and CDR2 sequences are SGHRS and YFSETQ. V dropped 0 bases and J dropped 6; count of bases not matched to a gene: 2. This CDR3 spans 14 amino acids. In DNA, the CDR3 is TGCGCCAGCAGCTTGGATACTAGCGCCGGGGAGCTGTTTTTT. Translation: CASSLDTSAGELFF. The variable domain in full, with the rest retrieved from reference TRBV5-1 and TRBJ2-2, is KAGVTQTPRYLIKTRGQQVTLSCSPISGHRSVSWYQQTPGQGLQFLFEYFSETQRNKGNFPGRFSGRQFSNSRSEMNVSTLELGDSALYLCASSLDTSAGELFFGEGSRLTVL.

The chain links TRBV7-2 to TRBJ1-1, with D possibly TRBD1 on 5 matching bases. The CDR3 contains 13 residues. The germline V gene has CDR1 SGHTA and CDR2 FQGNSA. V lost 6 bases to trimming and J lost 4 bases, with 12 bases between them. CDR3 coding DNA: TGTGCCAGCAGTCCCGCGGACATCACTGAAGCTTTCTTT. Its protein is CASSPADITEAFF.

This clone was observed a handful of times. This chain connects TRBV28 to TRBJ2-5; 7 nucleotides line up with TRBD1. Germline trimming cut 5 bases from V and 7 bases from J; bases unmatched to any gene: 10. Germline CDR1 is MDHEN and CDR2 is SYDVKM. The length of the CDR3 is 14 residues. CDR3 coding DNA: TGTGCCAGCAGTCGACAGGGATCCCGAGGGACCCAGTACTTC. This translates into CASSRQGSRGTQYF. Full variable domain (missing parts from reference TRBV28 and TRBJ2-5): DVKVTQSSRYLVKRTGEKVFLECVQDMDHENMFWYRQDPGLGLRLIYFSYDVKMKEKGDIPEGYSVSREKKERFSLILESASTNQTSMYLCASSRQGSRGTQYFGPGTRLLVL.

The chain combines TRBV29-1 with TRBJ2-1; no clear D gene. CDR3 length: 12 residues. Trimming took 6 bases from V and 10 from J, leaving 16 bases between them. CDR1 and CDR2 (germline): SQVTM, ANQGSEA. The CDR3 spells CSVERVAPEQFF. The DNA of the CDR3 is TGCAGCGTCGAACGGGTGGCCCCGGAGCAGTTCTTC.

This clone was detected once. The chain has TRBV3-1 (or the pseudogene TRBV3-2) and TRBJ2-5; 7 bases line up with TRBD2. Germline V gives CDR1 LGHDT, CDR2 YNNKEL (reference sequence). The CDR3 spans 18 residues. Losses at the gene ends were 0 bases for V and 10 bases for J; bases not matched to a gene: 20. The chain's CDR3 is CASSQDLVGILTTGGQYF. The CDR3 DNA reads TGTGCCAGCAGCCAAGATCTGGTGGGGATCCTTACAACGGGGGGCCAGTACTTC.

This clone was found once. The J gene is TRBJ2-5, the V gene TRBV10-3; D is perhaps TRBD2 (6 bases). Deletions cut 0 bases from V and 7 bases from J, with 15 bases between. This CDR3 region has 15 residues. Per germline, CDR1 ENHRY and CDR2 SYGVKD. The CDR3 coding sequence is TGTGCCATCAGTGAGTCCGTTGACCCAGCGGGGACCCAGTACTTC. Its protein product is CAISESVDPAGTQYF.

This clone was observed a single time. The J gene is TRBJ1-6, the V gene TRBV9, with D unresolved. CDR1 and CDR2 (germline): SGDLS, YYNGEE. The CDR3 is 13 amino acids. Trimming shortened V by 0 bases and J by 14 bases, and 12 bases separated the two germline ends. The CDR3 loop is CASSVGGGSTLHF. The DNA of the CDR3 is TGTGCCAGCAGCGTAGGTGGCGGGTCAACCCTCCACTTT.

The rearrangement uses TRBV5-1 and TRBJ2-3; D may be TRBD2 (6 bases). Germline CDR1 is SGHRS and CDR2 is YFSETQ. This CDR3 comprises 16 residues. V was shortened by 1 base and J by 4 bases, with 16 bases between the two germline ends. CDR3 in DNA: TGCGCCAGCAGCTTGTTAGCGGTTGGAGGCGCAGATACGCAGTATTTT. Protein product: CASSLLAVGGADTQYF.

V and J are TRBV28 and TRBJ2-1; 14 nucleotides align to TRBD2. The V and J ends lost 6 bases and 8 bases, in that order; junction bases with no gene match: 9. CDR3 size: 16 residues. From germline, CDR1 is MDHEN and CDR2 SYDVKM. CDR3 DNA: TGTGCCAGCAGGAGACTAGCGGGAGGGCCTATGCATGAGCAGTTCTTC. This encodes CASRRLAGGPMHEQFF.

This chain connects TRBV3-1 (or the pseudogene TRBV3-2) to TRBJ2-7; 9 bases line up with TRBD2. The CDR3 spans 17 residues. V was clipped by 7 bases and J by 0 bases; unmatched bases: 13. Per germline, CDR1 LGHDT and CDR2 YNNKEL (reference sequence). CDR3 nucleotides: TGTGCCAGCATACCCGAAGTTCTAGCGGGAAACTCCTACGAGCAGTACTTC. Protein product: CASIPEVLAGNSYEQYF.

The chain has TRBV2 and TRBJ2-5, with D tentatively TRBD1 (6 bases). V lost 6 bases, J lost 2 bases, and 10 bases lay in between. Germline V CDR1 and CDR2: SNHLY, FYNNEI. The CDR3 sequence is 13 residues long. The CDR3 sequence is CASSRDTQETQYF. The CDR3 nucleotides are TGTGCCAGCAGCCGGGACACTCAAGAGACCCAGTACTTC.

The chain carries TRBV5-5 and TRBJ2-7, with D maybe TRBD2 (6 bases). Deletions cut 3 bases from V and 6 bases from J, with 19 bases between. This CDR3 contains 15 residues. Germline assignment: CDR1 SGHKS and CDR2 YYEKEE (reference sequence). CDR3 protein: CASSSGTPQEVEQYF. CDR3 nucleotides: TGTGCCAGCAGCTCCGGGACTCCACAGGAGGTCGAGCAGTACTTC.

The chain is built from TRBV18 and TRBJ2-3; D uncertain. Trimming shortened V by 3 bases and J by 6 bases, and 4 bases separated the two germline ends. This CDR3 comprises 11 residues. Germline V CDR1 and CDR2: KGHSH, LQKENI. The CDR3, as DNA: TGTGCCAGCTCACCCCAGGATACGCAGTATTTT. Translation: CASSPQDTQYF.